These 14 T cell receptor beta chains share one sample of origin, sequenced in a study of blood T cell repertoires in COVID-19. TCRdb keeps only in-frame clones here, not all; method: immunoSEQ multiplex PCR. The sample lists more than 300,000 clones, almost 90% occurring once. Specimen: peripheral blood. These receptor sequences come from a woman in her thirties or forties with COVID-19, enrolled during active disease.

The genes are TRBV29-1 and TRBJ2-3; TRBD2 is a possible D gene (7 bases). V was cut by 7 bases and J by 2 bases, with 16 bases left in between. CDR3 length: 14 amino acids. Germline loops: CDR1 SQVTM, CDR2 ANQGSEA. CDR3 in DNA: TGCAGCGCTGGGGGGGGACAAGACACAGATACGCAGTATTTT. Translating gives CSAGGGQDTDTQYF.

CDR3 sequence reads: CASSTTDRGRGYTF. CDR3 nucleotides: TGTGCCAGCTCAACTACGGACAGGGGTCGTGGCTACACCTTC. The V gene is TRBV18, the J gene TRBJ1-2, with 9 nucleotides matching TRBD1. CDR3 length equals 14 residues. Per the germline V gene, CDR1 is KGHSH and CDR2 is LQKENI. V lost 5 bases to trimming and J lost 7 bases; unmatched junction nucleotides: 8.

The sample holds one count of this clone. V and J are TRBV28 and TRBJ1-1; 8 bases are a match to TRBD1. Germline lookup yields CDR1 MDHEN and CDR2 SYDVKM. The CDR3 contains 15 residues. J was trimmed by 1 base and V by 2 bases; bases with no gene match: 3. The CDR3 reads CASSLLGQENTEAFF. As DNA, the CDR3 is TGTGCCAGCAGTTTACTGGGACAGGAGAACACTGAAGCTTTCTTT. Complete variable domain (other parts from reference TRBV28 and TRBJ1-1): DVKVTQSSRYLVKRTGEKVFLECVQDMDHENMFWYRQDPGLGLRLIYFSYDVKMKEKGDIPEGYSVSREKKERFSLILESASTNQTSMYLCASSLLGQENTEAFFGQGTRLTVV.

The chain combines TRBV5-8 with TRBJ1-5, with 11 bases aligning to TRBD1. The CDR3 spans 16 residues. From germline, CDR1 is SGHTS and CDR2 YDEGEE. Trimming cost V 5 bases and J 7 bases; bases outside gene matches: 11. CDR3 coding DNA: TGTGCCAGCAGGCCCCTCGGGACAGGGGGGAACCAGCCCCAGCATTTT. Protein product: CASRPLGTGGNQPQHF.

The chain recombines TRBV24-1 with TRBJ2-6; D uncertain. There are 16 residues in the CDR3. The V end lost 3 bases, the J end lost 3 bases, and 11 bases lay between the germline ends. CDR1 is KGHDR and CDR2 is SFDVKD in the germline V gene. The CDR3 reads CATSDPTRGGANVLTF. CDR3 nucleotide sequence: TGTGCCACCAGTGATCCAACACGAGGTGGGGCCAACGTCCTGACTTTC.

The CDR3 spells CASSPDSGVDTQYF. The CDR3 coding sequence is TGTGCCAGCAGCCCTGATTCAGGGGTGGATACGCAGTATTTT. The chain employs TRBV7-3 and TRBJ2-3; D possibly corresponds to TRBD1 (6 bases). The CDR3 has 14 amino acids. The V gene's germline CDR1 is SGHTA and CDR2 FQGTGA. Deletions cut 5 bases from V and 6 bases from J, with 15 bases between. The full variable domain, in which reference TRBV7-3 and TRBJ2-3 provide the parts outside the CDR3, is GAGVSQTPSNKVTEKGKYVELRCDPISGHTALYWYRQSLGQGPEFLIYFQGTGAADDSGLPNDRFFAVRPEGSVSTLKIQRTERGDSAVYLCASSPDSGVDTQYFGPGTRLTVL.

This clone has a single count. CDR3 DNA sequence: TGCAGTGCTGGTGACAGGGGTAGGACTGAAAAACTGTTTTTT. This translates into CSAGDRGRTEKLFF. The V gene is TRBV20-1, the J gene TRBJ1-4; 8 bases fit TRBD1. Germline V gene sequence: CDR1 DFQATT, CDR2 SNEGSKA (reference sequence). V was pared by 5 bases and J by 7 bases, with 9 bases of the junction left unmatched. This CDR3 comprises 14 residues.

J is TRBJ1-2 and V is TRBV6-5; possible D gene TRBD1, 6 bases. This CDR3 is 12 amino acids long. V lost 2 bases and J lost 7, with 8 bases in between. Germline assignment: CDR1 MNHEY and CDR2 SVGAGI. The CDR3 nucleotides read TGTGCCAGCAGTTACCCGACAGGTGGCTACACCTTC. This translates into CASSYPTGGYTF.

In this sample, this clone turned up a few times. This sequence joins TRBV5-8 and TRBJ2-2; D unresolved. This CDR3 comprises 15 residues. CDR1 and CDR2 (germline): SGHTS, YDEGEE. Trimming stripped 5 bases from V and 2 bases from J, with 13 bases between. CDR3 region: CASSIIGSNTGELFF. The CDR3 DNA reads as TGTGCCAGCAGTATAATCGGGTCAAACACCGGGGAGCTGTTTTTT.

The CDR3: CASSQVSTREDKTYGYTF. The DNA of the CDR3 is TGCGCCAGCAGCCAAGTGTCGACTCGGGAGGACAAAACGTATGGCTACACCTTC. The J gene is TRBJ1-2, the V gene TRBV4-3; maybe TRBD1 (5 bases). V lost 1 base, J lost 5 bases, and 23 bases lay in between. The CDR3 totals 18 residues. Per the germline V gene, CDR1 is LGHNA and CDR2 is YSLEER.

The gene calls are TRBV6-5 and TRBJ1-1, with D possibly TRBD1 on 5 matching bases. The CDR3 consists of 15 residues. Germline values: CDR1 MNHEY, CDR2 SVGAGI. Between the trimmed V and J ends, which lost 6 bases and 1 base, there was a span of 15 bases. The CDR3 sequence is CASRPRQITNTEAFF. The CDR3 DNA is TGTGCCAGCAGGCCCCGACAGATAACGAACACTGAAGCTTTCTTT.

Written as DNA, the CDR3 is TGTGCCAGCAGCTCCGGGACTAGCGGATCTTCCAAAAACATTCAGTACTTC. Translated, it gives CASSSGTSGSSKNIQYF. The V and J genes are TRBV9 and TRBJ2-4; 11 bases line up with TRBD2. CDR3 length equals 17 residues. Germline assignment: CDR1 SGDLS and CDR2 YYNGEE. Trimming at V came to 4 bases and at J to 2 bases, leaving 8 bases not matched to a gene.

Written as DNA, the CDR3 is TGTGCCATCAGTGCAACAACAGGGTATGGCTACACCTTC. Its protein is CAISATTGYGYTF. The J gene is TRBJ1-2, the V gene TRBV10-3; TRBD1 is a possible D gene (6 bases). The V gene lost 4 bases and the J gene lost 5 bases, with 11 bases spanning the gap. The CDR3 has 13 amino acids. CDR1 is ENHRY, CDR2 SYGVKD, per germline.

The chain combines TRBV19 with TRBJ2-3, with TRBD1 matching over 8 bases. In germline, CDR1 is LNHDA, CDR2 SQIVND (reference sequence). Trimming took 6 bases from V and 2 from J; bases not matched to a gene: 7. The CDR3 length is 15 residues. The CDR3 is CASSRGPKTTDTQYF. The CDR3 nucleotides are TGTGCCAGTAGCAGGGGGCCCAAAACCACAGATACGCAGTATTTT. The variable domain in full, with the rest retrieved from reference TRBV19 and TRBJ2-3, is DGGITQSPKYLFRKEGQNVTLSCEQNLNHDAMYWYRQDPGQGLRLIYYSQIVNDFQKGDIAEGYSVSREKKESFPLTVTSAQKNPTAFYLCASSRGPKTTDTQYFGPGTRLTVL.